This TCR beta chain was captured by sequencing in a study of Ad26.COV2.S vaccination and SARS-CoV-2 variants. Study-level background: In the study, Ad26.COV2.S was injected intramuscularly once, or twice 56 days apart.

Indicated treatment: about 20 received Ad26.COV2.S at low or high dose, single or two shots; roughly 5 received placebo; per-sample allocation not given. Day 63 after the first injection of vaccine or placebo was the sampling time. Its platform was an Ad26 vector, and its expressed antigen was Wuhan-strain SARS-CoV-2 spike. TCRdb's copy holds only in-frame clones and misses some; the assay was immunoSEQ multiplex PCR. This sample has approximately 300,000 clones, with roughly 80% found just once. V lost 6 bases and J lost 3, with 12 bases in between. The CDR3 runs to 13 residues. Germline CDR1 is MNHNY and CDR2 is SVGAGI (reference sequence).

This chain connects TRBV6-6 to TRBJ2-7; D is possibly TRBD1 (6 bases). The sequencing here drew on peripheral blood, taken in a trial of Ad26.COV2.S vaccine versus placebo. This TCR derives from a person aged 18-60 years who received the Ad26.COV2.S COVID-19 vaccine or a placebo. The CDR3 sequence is CASSRGQIYEQYF. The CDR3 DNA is TGTGCCAGCAGCCGCGGACAGATCTACGAGCAGTACTTC.